The source of this TCR beta chain is a study of T cells after yellow fever vaccination. Study-wide context: It was SMART-Seq v4 Ultra Low Input that prepared the fractions with low cell numbers. Study observations and caveats: Some clonotypes, a small share, were shared between CD4 and CD8 compartments. Post-booster repertoires contained most primary-vaccination clones again (roughly 95% CD4, about 90% CD8). Contaminants from the bulk population, in the form of abundant clonotypes, could be found in FACS-sorted repertoires.

About this clonotype itself: Antigen: not known.

TCRdb ran MiXCR on the 5' RACE reads and lists one entry per CDR3 protein. Seen here are hundreds of thousands of distinct CDR3 sequences, around 10% observed once, and the top ten hold about 3.7%. The CDR3 has 10 amino acids. V was cut by 4 bases and J by 3 bases, with 2 bases left in between. Germline assignment: CDR1 SQVTM and CDR2 ANQGSEA. The sample in question was CD4+ T cells sorted from PBMCs, obtained 5 days after the yellow fever booster vaccination. The genes are TRBV29-1 and TRBJ2-3; D is uncertain. The receptor was derived from a man aged 18 to 35 who received the YFV17D yellow fever vaccine. The chain's CDR3 is CSVVTDTQYF. CDR3 DNA: TGCAGCGTTGTAACAGATACGCAGTATTTT.